This T cell receptor beta chain was sequenced during a study of T-cell reconstitution after alpha-beta-depleted transplantation in children. The CDR3 sequence is 14 residues long. Per the germline V gene, CDR1 is SGHTA and CDR2 is FQGNSA. The library targeted TCRbeta and was prepared with unique molecular identifiers. MiXCR, run by TCRdb on the PCR reads, gives a single entry per CDR3 protein. Here the sample spans 45,000 to 50,000 distinct CDR3 sequences, roughly 52% being singletons. This clonotype was counted a few times. What it recognizes is unknown. The junction departs from the called germline gene at one end, perhaps through a read error. Notes on the study in general: Surviving thymic progenitors and recipient T cells were the source of high TCRbeta diversity at day 60 in some patients. Newly made T cells mostly supplied T-cell counts and diversity one year after transplant. The origin of alpha-beta T cells about two months after transplant was reportedly several hundred expanded graft clones.

V and J are TRBV7-2 and TRBJ2-7, with 10 bases identical to TRBD2. This receptor was taken from a boy younger than two with SCID, due to receive a stem cell transplant. This sample comprised peripheral blood, obtained before TCRalphabeta/CD19-depleted stem cell transplant. CDR3 residues: CASSLAGGPYEQYF. DNA of the CDR3: TGTGCCAGCAGTTTAGCGGGGGGACCCTACGAGCAGTACTTC.